This record looks at one T cell receptor (beta chain) sequence and its context. V shed 5 bases and J shed 2 bases, with 17 bases lying between them. CDR1 and CDR2 (germline): SEHNR, FQNEAQ (reference sequence). This CDR3 is built from 16 residues. This entry comes from a study of blood T cell repertoires in COVID-19. Study in general: Sites in the United States, Italy and Spain provided acute and convalescent COVID-19 samples. PBMCs, B-cell-depleted T cells, or T cells provided the cDNA or gDNA that made up the material.

Original data processing: Reference gene primer amplification yielded estimated nucleated cell counts. Method: immunoSEQ multiplex PCR; TCRdb's copy keeps in-frame clones and lacks some. D and trimming were read from the DNA, whereas the V and J calls and clone size are those reported in that table. The data show about 240,000 clones, 86% seen once. The chain carries TRBV7-9 and TRBJ2-3; a possible D gene is TRBD1 (6 bases). This sequence originates from a man aged 55 to 70 with acute or convalescent COVID-19. The sequenced material came from peripheral blood. CDR3 DNA: TGTGCCAGCAGCCCAGACAGGTCCCCTTACACAGATACGCAGTATTTT. Protein sequence: CASSPDRSPYTDTQYF.